The next 26 T cell receptor beta chains were all read from a single sample in a study of prognosis after radiotherapy for stage I lung cancer. Using two-round multiplex PCR, the authors amplified TCR beta CDR3 from genomic DNA. Round-one PCR had primers specific to each TRBV and TRBJ gene. Each CDR3 protein gets one entry after TCRdb re-called the multiplex PCR reads with MiXCR. The sample consists of tens of thousands of distinct CDR3 sequences, about 40% of them appearing once. Sequences were derived from PBMCs, sampled before or after stereotactic body radiation therapy (not recorded which). The source is a donor aged 50 or older with non-small cell lung cancer.

This clonotype has at least ten counts. V usage is TRBV20-1 and J usage is TRBJ2-1; TRBD1 or TRBD2 may be the D gene (5 bases each). Germline lookup yields CDR1 DFQATT and CDR2 SNEGSKA (reference sequence). This CDR3 region has 13 residues. V was pared by 6 bases and J by 6 bases, with 15 bases between. The DNA of the CDR3 is TGCAGTGCCACCGGGACGGCTGTCAATGAGCAGTTCTTC. It codes for CSATGTAVNEQFF.

Details on this clonotype: A far bigger clonotype differs at one base, so this is likely a read error. This chain connects TRBV7-2 to TRBJ2-7, with D tentatively TRBD2 (6 bases). Germline CDR1 and CDR2: SGHTA and FQGNSA. The CDR3 consists of 14 residues. The germline V and J ends were trimmed by 7 bases and 5 bases, with 18 bases remaining between them. The CDR3 spells CASIFTQGGHEQYF. The CDR3 DNA reads TGTGCCAGCATCTTCACCCAGGGAGGCCACGAGCAGTACTTC. Supplemented by reference TRBV7-2 and TRBJ2-7, the full variable domain reads GAGVSQSPSNKVTEKGKDVELRCDPISGHTALYWYRQSLGQGLEFLIYFQGNSAPDKSGLPSDRFSAERTGGSVSTLTIQRTQQEDSAVYLCASIFTQGGHEQYFGPGTRLTVT.

This clonotype was observed many times. J is TRBJ2-1 and V is TRBV24-1; D is perhaps TRBD1 (8 bases). This CDR3 is built from 16 residues. Germline V gene sequence: CDR1 KGHDR, CDR2 SFDVKD. Trimming took 5 bases from V and 2 from J, leaving 15 bases between them. The CDR3 loop is CATSGPQGGTYNEQFF. CDR3 nucleotide sequence: TGTGCCACCAGTGGTCCACAGGGGGGGACCTACAATGAGCAGTTCTTC.

To note about this clonotype: A junction end diverges from the germline sequence, so it may reflect a read error. The chain carries TRBV6-5 and TRBJ1-5, with D perhaps matching TRBD1 (5 bases). The germline V gene encodes CDR1 MNHEY and CDR2 SVGAGI. The CDR3 length is 13 residues. CDR3 loop: CASRDSVGQHQHF. The CDR3 DNA follows: TGTGCCAGCAGGGACTCGGTGGGGCAGCACCAGCATTTT.

Ten or more counts support this clonotype. The chain combines TRBV20-1 with TRBJ1-1; TRBD1 aligns across 8 bases. Germline CDR1 DFQATT, CDR2 SNEGSKA (reference sequence). V lost 0 bases and J lost 0; bases outside the gene matches: 6. The CDR3 is 16 residues long. The CDR3 here is CSARDVRTGMNTEAFF. The CDR3 region has the DNA TGCAGTGCTAGAGATGTTAGGACAGGGATGAACACTGAAGCTTTCTTT.

This clonotype was observed at least ten times. A read error may explain this, as a much larger clone is one base away. The rearrangement joins TRBV6-2 or TRBV6-3 to TRBJ2-1; TRBD2 is a possible D gene (6 bases). The CDR3 runs 16 residues. Germline CDR1 is MNHEY and CDR2 is SVGEGT. The V end was cut by 7 bases, the J end by 7 bases, with 23 bases between. CDR3 DNA sequence: TGTGCCAGCACCCCGGGGGTTTGGGGCCGGACAAATGAGCAGTTCTTC. Translating gives CASTPGVWGRTNEQFF.

This clonotype has at least ten counts. This chain links TRBV5-1 with TRBJ2-7; D is uncertain. CDR1 is SGHRS, CDR2 YFSETQ, per germline. Trimming cost V 2 bases and J 7 bases, with 13 bases left between them. CDR3 size: 13 residues. This CDR3 is CASSLGRAGEQYF. CDR3 in DNA: TGCGCCAGCAGCTTAGGCCGTGCCGGGGAGCAGTACTTC.

This clonotype occurred many times. The chain carries TRBV6-1 and TRBJ1-2; maybe TRBD1 (5 bases). Per the germline V gene, CDR1 is MNHNS and CDR2 is SASEGT. Trimming removed 6 bases at V and 7 bases at J, with 18 bases between. The CDR3 runs 14 residues. The DNA of the CDR3 is TGTGCCAGCAGCCCCGGCTCAGGGATCGGTGGCTACACCTTC. Residues: CASSPGSGIGGYTF.

This clonotype has ten or more counts. The rearrangement joins TRBV7-8 to TRBJ2-1; 12 bases map to TRBD2. CDR1 and CDR2 from the germline V gene are SGHVS and FQNEAQ. The CDR3 extends over 18 amino acids. Germline trimming cut 0 bases from V and 2 bases from J; bases unmatched to any gene: 5. The CDR3 nucleotides are TGTGCCAGCAGCTTAGCAACACGGACTAGCGGGACCTACAATGAGCAGTTCTTC. This codes for CASSLATRTSGTYNEQFF.

This clonotype was seen a single time. V and J are TRBV12-3 or TRBV12-4 and TRBJ1-5, with 8 bases identical to TRBD1. The CDR3 has 15 amino acids. J gave up 10 bases and V 7 bases, and 15 bases lay outside the gene matches. The CDR3 region has the DNA TGTGCCAGCATCAAGACAGGGGTCAACGGGCACCCCCAGCATTTT. This codes for CASIKTGVNGHPQHF.

Only a few counts were recorded for this clonotype. Just one base apart from a much larger clone, this may be a read error. The chain links TRBV4-1 to TRBJ2-2; D possibly corresponds to TRBD2 (6 bases). The germline V gene has CDR1 MGHRA and CDR2 YSYEKL. Trimming pared 1 base from V and 5 bases from J, leaving 23 bases between. The CDR3 extends over 19 amino acids. CDR3 sequence (DNA): TGCGCCAGCAGCCAAGGGGGCTCGGCTCTCTCCGGGAGTACCGGGGAGCTGTTTTTT. Translated, it gives CASSQGGSALSGSTGELFF.

Turning to this clonotype: One base away lies a much larger clone, so this may be a sequencing read error. This sequence joins TRBV29-1 and TRBJ1-2; 7 bases map to TRBD1. The germline CDR1 and CDR2 sequences are SQVTM and ANQGSEA. The length of the CDR3 is 13 residues. Germline trimming cut 4 bases from V and 14 bases from J; bases unmatched to any gene: 16. The CDR3: CSVGGAGTASETF. The CDR3, as DNA: TGCAGCGTTGGGGGGGCCGGGACAGCGTCTGAAACCTTC.

This chain uses TRBV7-9 with TRBJ1-2; D may be TRBD1 (5 bases). The CDR3 covers 15 residues. V dropped 5 bases and J dropped 8 bases, with 21 bases sitting between them. Germline lookup yields CDR1 SEHNR and CDR2 FQNEAQ (reference sequence). For the CDR3, the DNA is TGTGCCAGCAGCGATGAGATACTGGGGGGAAGGGGCTACACCTTC. Translating it yields CASSDEILGGRGYTF.

In its sample, this clonotype was seen many times. The chain recombines TRBV5-4 with TRBJ1-6; 10 bases are a match to TRBD1. The ends lost 2 bases at V and 10 bases at J; junction bases unmatched: 6. The germline gives CDR1 SGHNT, CDR2 YYREEE (reference sequence). The CDR3 is 15 residues long. CDR3 region: CASSLPGQGNSPLHF. The CDR3 region has the DNA TGTGCCAGCAGCTTACCGGGACAGGGGAACTCACCCCTCCACTTT.

This clonotype came up many times. This chain connects TRBV7-7 to TRBJ2-3; D may be TRBD1 or TRBD2 (5 bases each). There are 14 residues in the CDR3. Between the trimmed V and J ends, which lost 5 bases and 5 bases, there was a span of 14 bases. From germline, CDR1 is SSHAT and CDR2 FNYEAQ (reference sequence). CDR3 in amino acids: CASSPATAEDTQYF. The CDR3 nucleotides are TGTGCCAGCAGCCCGGCGACAGCGGAAGATACGCAGTATTTT.

V is TRBV6-2 or TRBV6-3 and J is TRBJ1-5; D is unclear. Germline V lookup: CDR1 MNHEY, CDR2 SVGEGT. CDR3 length: 16 amino acids. The V end was cut by 7 bases, the J end by 0 bases, with 16 bases between. The CDR3 DNA reads TGTGCCAGCATCCCTAGGTGGGTGGATAGCAATCAGCCCCAGCATTTT. It codes for CASIPRWVDSNQPQHF.

This clonotype was seen many times. Being one base from a much bigger clone, this may be a read error. The CDR3 nucleotides are TGTGCCAGCAGCGTAGAGTGGGAGCCCCACAATGAGCAGTGCTTC. Translating it yields CASSVEWEPHNEQCF. The gene calls are TRBV9 and TRBJ2-1; weak D call: TRBD2 (5 bases). Germline CDR1 is SGDLS and CDR2 is YYNGEE. The CDR3 contains 15 residues. Full variable domain (missing parts from reference TRBV9 and TRBJ2-1): DSGVTQTPKHLITATGQRVTLRCSPRSGDLSVYWYQQSLDQGLQFLIQYYNGEERAKGNILERFSAQQFPDLHSELNLSSLELGDSALYFCASSVEWEPHNEQCFGPGTRLTVL.

This clonotype was picked up many times. Because it lacks the conserved phenylalanine or tryptophan at the end, this CDR3 is likely a read error. It is unclear where the CDR3 begins or ends on the DNA, so no DNA is shown, and the CDR3 is as TCRdb lists it. The chain uses TRBV7-8 and TRBJ2-7. The length of the CDR3 is 12 amino acids, counting both ends. Looked up from germline, CDR1 is SGHVS and CDR2 is FQNEAQ. The CDR3 is CASSFGVSYEQY.

There are a few counts of this clonotype. A single base separates this from a much larger clone, so it may be a read error. V is TRBV11-3 and J is TRBJ2-5, with D perhaps matching TRBD2 (6 bases). Germline lookup yields CDR1 SGHNT and CDR2 YENEEA. This CDR3 is 14 amino acids long. CDR3 bases: TGTGCCAGCAGGTCGGGGGTGAGCCAAGATACCCAGTACTTC. Translated, it gives CASRSGVSQDTQYF.

The table lists this clonotype with many counts. This sequence joins TRBV5-1 and TRBJ2-3; perhaps TRBD1 as D (6 bases). The V gene lost 4 bases and the J gene lost 0 bases, with 9 bases spanning the gap. CDR3 length: 14 amino acids. From germline, CDR1 is SGHRS and CDR2 YFSETQ. CDR3 DNA sequence: TGCGCCAGCAGCAGACAGGAGAGCACAGATACGCAGTATTTT. It is translated as CASSRQESTDTQYF. The full variable domain, completed using reference TRBV5-1 and TRBJ2-3, is KAGVTQTPRYLIKTRGQQVTLSCSPISGHRSVSWYQQTPGQGLQFLFEYFSETQRNKGNFPGRFSGRQFSNSRSEMNVSTLELGDSALYLCASSRQESTDTQYFGPGTRLTVL.

As regards this clonotype: At one end the junction does not follow the germline gene, possibly because of a read error. This chain uses TRBV9 with TRBJ1-1, with no clear D. The CDR3 spans 12 residues. Per the germline V gene, CDR1 is SGDLS and CDR2 is YYNGEE. The CDR3 sequence is CASSGPNIEAFF. CDR3 nucleotides: TGTGCCAGCAGCGGTCCTAACATTGAAGCTTTCTTT.

This clonotype has ten or more counts. V is TRBV7-8 and J is TRBJ2-5, with D possibly TRBD1 on 6 matching bases. Germline lookup yields CDR1 SGHVS and CDR2 FQNEAQ. CDR3 length: 13 residues. V dropped 7 bases and J dropped 3 bases, with 12 bases sitting between them. The CDR3 DNA reads as TGTGCCAGCACCCCAGGGGTTGAAGAGACCCAGTACTTC. Encoded protein: CASTPGVEETQYF.

This clonotype was seen at least ten times. V usage is TRBV12-3 or TRBV12-4 and J usage is TRBJ1-3; the match to TRBD1 covers 7 bases. The CDR3 runs 12 residues. The V and J ends lost 6 bases and 7 bases, in that order; junction bases with no gene match: 3. The CDR3 coding sequence is TGTGCCAGCAGCCCACAGGGGAACACCATATATTTT. Translation: CASSPQGNTIYF.

This chain joins TRBV12-3 or TRBV12-4 and TRBJ2-6, with no clear D. The CDR3 length is 20 residues. Trimming pared 4 bases from V and 4 bases from J, leaving 26 bases between. The CDR3 nucleotides read TGTGCCAGCAGTTCCAACGTGTGGGTAGGAGAGACAATAGGGGCCAACGTCCTGACTTTC. This codes for CASSSNVWVGETIGANVLTF.

This clonotype was recorded many times. V usage is TRBV9 and J usage is TRBJ1-3; no reliable D call. This CDR3 has 13 residues. CDR1 is SGDLS and CDR2 is YYNGEE in the germline V gene. Trimming removed 3 bases at V and 4 bases at J, with 8 bases between. This chain's CDR3 is CASSEGAGNTIYF. In nucleotides, the CDR3 is TGTGCCAGCAGCGAGGGAGCCGGAAACACCATATATTTT.

The chain joins TRBV11-2 to TRBJ1-4; the D is unclear. CDR3 length equals 15 residues. The V gene lost 7 bases and the J gene lost 7 bases, with 19 bases spanning the gap. Germline V gene lookup returns CDR1 SGHAT and CDR2 FQNNGV. CDR3 sequence: CASILMTRRGEKLFF. The CDR3 nucleotides read TGTGCCAGCATCTTGATGACACGCCGAGGTGAAAAACTGTTTTTT.